These 29 T cell receptor beta chains were all obtained from the same sample, sequenced in a study of patients and donors after allogeneic stem cell transplantation. TCRdb itself ran the RT-PCR reads through MiXCR, one entry per CDR3 protein. The repertoire holds some 960,000 distinct CDR3 sequences, with about a sixth as singletons. The source material was blood, either unsorted or a sorted T cell fraction (not recorded which). Source of these receptors: a human donor who was either an allogeneic HSCT recipient or a stem cell or donor lymphocyte infusion donor (not recorded which). It is not recorded whose cells these are; they may come from a transplant donor.

The chain combines TRBV20-1 with TRBJ2-3; D is perhaps TRBD2 (7 bases). Trimming left V 3 bases short and J 8 bases short, with 18 bases between. Per germline, CDR1 DFQATT and CDR2 SNEGSKA (reference sequence). The CDR3 is 14 amino acids. The CDR3 DNA is TGCAGTGCTAGTTACGGGGGGCCTTTTTTTACGCAGTATTTT. Translation gives CSASYGGPFFTQYF.

This clonotype was seen a handful of times. The chain recombines TRBV7-2 with TRBJ1-2, with 7 bases fitting TRBD1. CDR3 length: 14 amino acids. Germline V gene lookup returns CDR1 SGHTA and CDR2 FQGNSA. After removal of 1 base from V and 5 bases from J, the junction contained 4 bases not matched to a gene. CDR3: CASSLGGQIYGYTF. CDR3 nucleotide sequence: TGTGCCAGCAGCTTAGGGGGACAGATTTATGGCTACACCTTC.

This clonotype has a handful of counts. The V gene is TRBV20-1, the J gene TRBJ1-1, with D possibly TRBD1 on 5 matching bases. V lost 4 bases and J lost 6, with 9 bases in between. Germline-derived CDR1 and CDR2 are DFQATT and SNEGSKA (reference sequence). The CDR3 runs 11 residues. CDR3 nucleotide sequence: TGCAGTGCTACAGGGTCGGCTGAAGCTTTCTTT. Translating it yields CSATGSAEAFF.

The chain uses TRBV5-6 and TRBJ1-4; no clear D. This CDR3 spans 14 amino acids. The V gene's germline CDR1 is SGHDT and CDR2 YYEEEE. Trimming took off 2 bases at V and 8 bases at J, with 13 bases between the two ends. This CDR3 is CASSLPMMREKLFF. CDR3 DNA sequence: TGTGCCAGCAGCTTACCGATGATGCGGGAAAAACTGTTTTTT. Full variable domain (outside the CDR3, taken from reference TRBV5-6 and TRBJ1-4): DAGVTQSPTHLIKTRGQQVTLRCSPKSGHDTVSWYQQALGQGPQFIFQYYEEEERQRGNFPDRFSGHQFPNYSSELNVNALLLGDSALYLCASSLPMMREKLFFGSGTQLSVL.

This clonotype occurred a few times. The genes are TRBV12-3 or TRBV12-4 and TRBJ2-3, with D unclear. This CDR3 is built from 14 residues. CDR3 DNA sequence: TGTGCAGTCGCCCAAGCGACTAGCACAGATACGCAGTATTTT. It is translated as CAVAQATSTDTQYF.

In its sample, this clonotype was seen many times. V usage is TRBV12-3 or TRBV12-4 and J usage is TRBJ1-2; no definite D call. This CDR3 is built from 15 residues. V gave up 7 bases and J gave up 0 bases, with 15 bases separating them. The CDR3 DNA reads as TGTGCCAGCAAACCCCAACGAGCGCCTAACTATGGCTACACCTTC. Translation: CASKPQRAPNYGYTF.

The chain employs TRBV2 and TRBJ1-2, with D hard to call. The CDR3 loop spans 13 amino acids. Trimming took off 1 base at V and 12 bases at J, with 15 bases between the two ends. Germline V gene lookup returns CDR1 SNHLY and CDR2 FYNNEI. The CDR3 here is CASSEGGPASNTF. The CDR3 DNA reads TGTGCCAGCAGTGAAGGGGGTCCGGCGTCTAACACCTTC.

A few counts support this clonotype. This sequence joins TRBV5-1 and TRBJ2-3, with D possibly matching TRBD1 (6 bases). Between the trimmed V and J ends, which lost 5 bases and 0 bases, there was a span of 13 bases. The CDR3 extends over 15 amino acids. The germline V gene encodes CDR1 SGHRS and CDR2 YFSETQ. The CDR3 protein is CASSSDRSSTDTQYF. DNA for the CDR3: TGCGCCAGCAGTTCGGACAGAAGTAGCACAGATACGCAGTATTTT.

J is TRBJ2-7 and V is TRBV20-1; D might be TRBD1 (5 bases). The V and J ends lost 2 bases and 5 bases respectively, with 16 bases between them. This CDR3 has 14 residues. Germline CDR1 is DFQATT and CDR2 is SNEGSKA (reference sequence). The CDR3 reads CSARQPGRVNEQYF. The CDR3 region has the DNA TGCAGTGCTAGACAACCGGGCAGGGTCAACGAGCAGTACTTC.

The V and J genes are TRBV9 and TRBJ2-2; possibly TRBD1 for D (5 bases). The germline CDR1 and CDR2 sequences are SGDLS and YYNGEE. This CDR3 contains 16 residues. Trimming stripped 0 bases from V and 1 base from J, with 10 bases between. CDR3 protein: CASSVGGSRNTGELFF. The CDR3 DNA is TGTGCCAGCAGCGTAGGGGGCAGCCGGAACACCGGGGAGCTGTTTTTT.

This clonotype was observed a handful of times. This chain uses TRBV12-3 or TRBV12-4 with TRBJ1-1, with 10 bases that match TRBD1. V shed 3 bases and J 4 bases; nucleotides not matched to a gene: 14. This CDR3 has 18 residues. CDR3 residues: CASSFRMWDRGSFTEAFF. CDR3 nucleotides: TGTGCCAGCAGTTTTCGGATGTGGGACAGGGGATCGTTCACTGAAGCTTTCTTT.

The chain links TRBV20-1 to TRBJ2-5; possible D gene TRBD2, 6 bases. Germline V gene sequence: CDR1 DFQATT, CDR2 SNEGSKA (reference sequence). This CDR3 spans 12 amino acids. The CDR3 DNA follows: TGCAGCGTTACGGCTGGGGGGGAGACCCAGTACTTC. Its translation is CSVTAGGETQYF.

V gene TRBV7-6 combines with J gene TRBJ2-3, with D tentatively TRBD2 (6 bases). The length of the CDR3 is 14 residues. Germline lookup yields CDR1 SGHVS and CDR2 FNYEAQ. Trimming removed 1 base from V and 4 bases from J, with 9 bases in between. The CDR3 sequence is CASSLGPGADTQYF. Here the CDR3 DNA reads TGTGCCAGCAGCTTAGGTCCGGGGGCAGATACGCAGTATTTT.

This clonotype was observed at least ten times. The V gene is TRBV27, the J gene TRBJ2-1; 15 bases fit TRBD2. V shed 7 bases and J 6 bases; nucleotides not matched to a gene: 4. CDR1 is MNHEY and CDR2 is SMNVEV in the germline V gene (reference sequence). There are 15 residues in the CDR3. As DNA, the CDR3 is TGTGCCAGCAACCCGGGACTAGCGGGGGGCAATGAGCAGTTCTTC. Translation: CASNPGLAGGNEQFF.

The CDR3 region has the DNA TGTGCCAGCAGCTCCTTTCCGGAGACCCAGTACTTC. Amino acid sequence: CASSSFPETQYF. J is TRBJ2-5 and V is TRBV11-2; D not certain. V was cut by 4 bases and J by 5 bases, with 8 bases left in between. The CDR3 has 12 amino acids. Germline V gene data show CDR1 as SGHAT and CDR2 as FQNNGV.

Details on this clonotype: It may be a read error: a sequence one base away is much more abundant. The chain is built from TRBV4-1 and TRBJ2-3, with 10 positions matching TRBD1. Germline CDR1 is MGHRA and CDR2 is YSYEKL. The CDR3 extends over 15 amino acids. The CDR3 coding sequence is TGCTCCAGCAGGGACAGGGGATATACGACAGATACGCAGTATTTT. Translated: CSSRDRGYTTDTQYF.

A few counts support this clonotype. This chain uses TRBV29-1 with TRBJ1-1, with D perhaps matching TRBD1 (6 bases). Deletions cut 1 base from V and 6 bases from J, with 27 bases between. Germline V lookup: CDR1 SQVTM, CDR2 ANQGSEA. There are 18 residues in the CDR3. Here the CDR3 reads CSVEGRGQEPVRTSEAFF. The DNA of the CDR3 is TGCAGCGTTGAAGGTCGGGGGCAGGAGCCTGTGCGAACCTCTGAAGCTTTCTTT.

Only a few counts were recorded for this clonotype. The chain joins TRBV3-1 to TRBJ2-1; D may correspond to TRBD1 or TRBD2 (5 bases each). CDR3 length equals 14 residues. V was pared by 4 bases and J by 9 bases, with 16 bases between. Per the germline V gene, CDR1 is LGHDT and CDR2 is YNNKEL (reference sequence). The chain's CDR3 is CASSPPGGGVEQFF. DNA of the CDR3: TGTGCCAGCAGCCCCCCCGGTGGGGGAGTTGAGCAGTTCTTC.

The rearrangement links TRBV12-3 or TRBV12-4 to TRBJ2-1; D is uncertain. V dropped 5 bases and J dropped 8 bases, with 16 bases sitting between them. This CDR3 comprises 14 residues. CDR3 loop: CASSPPGRGYEQFF. The CDR3 coding sequence is TGTGCCAGCAGTCCTCCGGGCCGAGGATATGAGCAGTTCTTC.

This clonotype was observed a few times. The CDR3 sequence is CASSLGRTRGYTF. CDR3 bases: TGTGCCAGCAGTTTAGGACGGACTAGGGGCTACACCTTC. This chain connects TRBV12-3 or TRBV12-4 to TRBJ1-2; no reliable D call. CDR3 size: 13 residues. V lost 1 base and J lost 8, with 11 bases in between.

J is TRBJ2-5 and V is TRBV27; 9 nucleotides align to TRBD1. CDR1 and CDR2 (germline): MNHEY, SMNVEV (reference sequence). The CDR3 is made up of 15 amino acids. Losses at the gene ends were 5 bases for V and 6 bases for J; bases not matched to a gene: 10. Written as DNA, the CDR3 is TGTGCCAGCAGTGTTTTGGGACAGGGCGGCAAGACCCAGTACTTC. As protein: CASSVLGQGGKTQYF.

The chain carries TRBV29-1 and TRBJ2-5, with D possibly matching TRBD2 (7 bases). The germline gives CDR1 SQVTM, CDR2 ANQGSEA. CDR3 size: 13 residues. The V end was cut by 4 bases, the J end by 4 bases, with 13 bases between. CDR3: CSVGRGGGETQYF. The CDR3 DNA is TGCAGCGTTGGCAGGGGAGGGGGAGAGACCCAGTACTTC.

This CDR3 reads CSASGGGAKNIQYF. The CDR3 DNA sequence: TGCAGTGCTAGTGGGGGGGGAGCCAAAAACATTCAGTACTTC. The rearrangement links TRBV20-1 to TRBJ2-4; 7 nucleotides align to TRBD2. Germline loops: CDR1 DFQATT, CDR2 SNEGSKA (reference sequence). The CDR3 is 14 amino acids. The V segment lost 3 bases and the J segment 0 bases; nucleotides outside the gene matches: 2.

This clonotype was seen a handful of times. This chain links TRBV5-5 with TRBJ2-5, with a tentative D call TRBD2 (6 bases). The CDR3 runs 16 residues. From germline, CDR1 is SGHKS and CDR2 YYEKEE (reference sequence). V was pared by 0 bases and J by 3 bases, with 15 bases between. CDR3 in amino acids: CASSLVRGASEETQYF. CDR3 DNA sequence: TGTGCCAGCAGCTTGGTGCGGGGCGCCTCGGAAGAGACCCAGTACTTC. The whole variable domain, remainder taken from reference TRBV5-5 and TRBJ2-5, is DAGVTQSPTHLIKTRGQQVTLRCSPISGHKSVSWYQQVLGQGPQFIFQYYEKEERGRGNFPDRFSARQFPNYSSELNVNALLLGDSALYLCASSLVRGASEETQYFGPGTRLLVL.

This clonotype showed up just a few times. The chain combines TRBV3-1 with TRBJ2-3; tentative D call: TRBD2 (6 bases). The V end lost 0 bases, the J end lost 6 bases, and 19 bases lay between the germline ends. The CDR3 runs 17 residues. Germline values: CDR1 LGHDT, CDR2 YNNKEL (reference sequence). The CDR3 sequence is CASSQDVERARSDTQYF. In DNA form, the CDR3 reads TGTGCCAGCAGCCAAGATGTAGAGCGGGCCCGGTCGGATACGCAGTATTTT.

This clonotype was detected only a few times. The chain has TRBV6-5 and TRBJ1-6, with 8 bases matching TRBD1. The CDR3 spans 15 residues. Per the germline V gene, CDR1 is MNHEY and CDR2 is SVGAGI. With 0 bases clipped from V and 9 bases from J, the junction kept 4 bases outside the gene matches. The CDR3 region is CASSYSRQGSSPLHF. The CDR3 region has the DNA TGTGCCAGCAGTTACTCTAGACAGGGGAGTTCACCCCTCCACTTT.

The J gene is TRBJ2-2, the V gene TRBV14, with D perhaps given as TRBD1 or TRBD2 (5 bases each). V dropped 3 bases and J dropped 2 bases, with 16 bases sitting between them. The CDR3 covers 17 residues. Germline loops: CDR1 SGHDN, CDR2 FVKESK. CDR3 region: CASSQGPGRINTGELFF. In nucleotides, the CDR3 is TGTGCCAGCAGCCAGGGCCCGGGACGGATTAACACCGGGGAGCTGTTTTTT.

This clonotype was picked up a small number of times. This CDR3 reads CASRPGEAGGAFF. In nucleotides, the CDR3 is TGTGCCAGCAGACCTGGGGAGGCCGGAGGTGCTTTCTTT. This chain uses TRBV12-3 or TRBV12-4 with TRBJ1-1; D remains ambiguous. Trimming removed 6 bases from V and 11 bases from J, with 19 bases in between. The length of the CDR3 is 13 residues.

A few counts support this clonotype. This chain links TRBV27 with TRBJ2-3; D is possibly TRBD2 (5 bases). Between the trimmed V and J ends, which lost 1 base and 5 bases, there was a span of 16 bases. Germline values: CDR1 MNHEY, CDR2 SMNVEV (reference sequence). The CDR3 sequence is 16 residues long. This chain's CDR3 is CASSLFGASGGDTQYF. Written as DNA, the CDR3 is TGTGCCAGCAGTTTATTCGGTGCCAGCGGTGGAGATACGCAGTATTTT.